These 10 T cell receptor beta chains share one sample of origin, sequenced in a study of blood T cell repertoires in COVID-19. The method was immunoSEQ multiplex PCR; TCRdb's version includes in-frame clones alone and lacks a portion of them. The sample includes roughly 100,000 clones, roughly 82% of them seen just once. What was sequenced was peripheral blood. The receptors were gathered from a human donor in a cohort sampled during active COVID-19.

Written as DNA, the CDR3 is TGTGCCAGCAGCTTAGGCGGGACAGTTAATTCACCCCTCCACTTT. Residues: CASSLGGTVNSPLHF. The chain is built from TRBV7-9 and TRBJ1-6; 7 bases align to TRBD1. This CDR3 has 15 residues. V lost 1 base, J lost 6 bases, and 3 bases stayed unmatched. In germline, CDR1 is SEHNR, CDR2 FQNEAQ (reference sequence).

The chain carries TRBV12-3 or TRBV12-4 and TRBJ1-1; D is unclear. Deletions cut 6 bases from V and 7 bases from J, with 9 bases between. The CDR3 spans 11 residues. CDR3 coding DNA: TGTGCCAGCAGAGTTGTCAGTGAAGCTTTCTTT. Protein sequence: CASRVVSEAFF.

This clone showed up just once. V usage is TRBV19 and J usage is TRBJ2-5; D possibly corresponds to TRBD2 (6 bases). The V end was cut by 5 bases, the J end by 7 bases, with 17 bases between. The CDR3 consists of 14 residues. CDR1 and CDR2 (germline): LNHDA, SQIVND (reference sequence). CDR3 in amino acids: CASSQGGVLGTQYF. Written as DNA, the CDR3 is TGTGCCAGTAGTCAGGGCGGGGTCCTCGGGACCCAGTACTTC.

The chain is built from TRBV30 and TRBJ1-5, with D perhaps TRBD1 (6 bases). The V end lost 4 bases, the J end lost 4 bases, and 17 bases lay between the germline ends. Germline CDR1 reads GTSNPN; CDR2 reads SVGIG (reference sequence). There are 15 residues in the CDR3. The CDR3 bases are TGTGCCTGGACCTCGAGAACAGGGCGTAATCAGCCCCAGCATTTT. Amino acid sequence: CAWTSRTGRNQPQHF.

The genes are TRBV12-2 and TRBJ2-5; the table's D call TRBD2 went unverified against the DNA. TRBV12-2 is described as a pseudogene. This CDR3 has 21 amino acids. CDR3 DNA: TGTGCAAGTCGCCCTCGGTGGGCAGCGGGGGGGCATAAAATGTACCAAGAGACCCAGTACTTC. Its protein product is CASRPRWAAGGHKMYQETQYF.

The genes are TRBV3-1 (or the pseudogene TRBV3-2) and TRBJ1-3; D unresolved. The V gene's germline CDR1 is LGHDT and CDR2 YNNKEL (reference sequence). The CDR3 length is 17 residues. Trimming took 0 bases from V and 7 from J, leaving 19 bases between them. Here the CDR3 DNA reads TGTGCCAGCAGCCAAGATAATCCTAGGTTTTGGAGGAACACCATATATTTT. It codes for CASSQDNPRFWRNTIYF.

V and J are TRBV5-1 and TRBJ1-2, with 8 bases aligning to TRBD1. V lost 4 bases, J lost 8 bases, and 10 bases stayed unmatched. In germline, CDR1 is SGHRS, CDR2 YFSETQ. The CDR3 loop spans 14 amino acids. The CDR3 DNA reads as TGCGCCAGCAGCGTCGGACAGGGCAATTGGGGCTACACCTTC. Residues: CASSVGQGNWGYTF.

V gene TRBV7-6 combines with J gene TRBJ2-3; D perhaps matches TRBD1 (5 bases). The CDR3 contains 18 residues. The V and J ends lost 2 bases and 2 bases respectively, with 20 bases between them. Germline values: CDR1 SGHVS, CDR2 FNYEAQ. CDR3 bases: TGTGCCAGCAGCTTATCAGGGAATTCACGATTGATCACAGATACGCAGTATTTT. Protein product: CASSLSGNSRLITDTQYF.

The V gene is TRBV2, the J gene TRBJ1-4; D unclear. This CDR3 is built from 13 residues. Trimming left V 4 bases short and J 5 bases short, with 8 bases between. Germline CDR1 reads SNHLY; CDR2 reads FYNNEI. CDR3 bases: TGTGCCAGCAGTGTGGGCCTAAATGAAAAACTGTTTTTT. Its protein is CASSVGLNEKLFF.

The chain is built from TRBV19 and TRBJ1-4; 7 positions match TRBD1. CDR3 length: 16 amino acids. The germline gives CDR1 LNHDA, CDR2 SQIVND (reference sequence). Trimming removed 4 bases from V and 2 bases from J; junction bases left unmatched: 7. CDR3 sequence: CASSTRGVGTNEKLFF. The CDR3 nucleotides are TGTGCCAGTAGTACCAGGGGGGTTGGGACTAATGAAAAACTGTTTTTT.